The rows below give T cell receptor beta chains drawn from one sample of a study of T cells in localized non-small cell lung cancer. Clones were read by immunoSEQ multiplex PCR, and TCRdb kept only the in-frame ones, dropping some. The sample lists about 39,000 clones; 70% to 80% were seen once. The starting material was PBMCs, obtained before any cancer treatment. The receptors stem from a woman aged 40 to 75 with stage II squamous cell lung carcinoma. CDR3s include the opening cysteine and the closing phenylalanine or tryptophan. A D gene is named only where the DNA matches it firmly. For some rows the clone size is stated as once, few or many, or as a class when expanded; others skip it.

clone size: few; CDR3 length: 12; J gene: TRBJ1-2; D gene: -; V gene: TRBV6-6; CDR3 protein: CASSLIEDGYTF; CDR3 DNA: TGTGCCAGCAGCCTTATCGAGGATGGCTACACCTTC
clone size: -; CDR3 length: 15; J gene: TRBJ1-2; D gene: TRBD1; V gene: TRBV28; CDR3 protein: CATGQGAIPDYGYTF; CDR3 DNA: TGTGCCACTGGACAGGGGGCAATCCCCGACTATGGCTACACCTTC
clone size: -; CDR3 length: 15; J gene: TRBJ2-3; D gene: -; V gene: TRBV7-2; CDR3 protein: CASSQRGGGSDTQYF; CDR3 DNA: TGTGCCAGCAGCCAAAGGGGGGGAGGATCGGATACGCAGTATTTT
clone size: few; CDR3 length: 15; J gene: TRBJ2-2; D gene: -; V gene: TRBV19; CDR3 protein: CASSIETVNTGELFF; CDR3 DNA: TGTGCCAGTAGTATAGAGACAGTGAACACCGGGGAGCTGTTTTTT
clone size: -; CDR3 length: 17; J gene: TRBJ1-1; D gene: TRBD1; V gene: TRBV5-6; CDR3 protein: CASSAFWTGGENTEAFF; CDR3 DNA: TGTGCCAGCAGCGCGTTTTGGACAGGGGGCGAGAACACTGAAGCTTTCTTT
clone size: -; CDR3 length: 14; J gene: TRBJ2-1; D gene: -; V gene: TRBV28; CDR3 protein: CASSPLSSYNEQFF; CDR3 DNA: TGTGCCAGCAGTCCCCTTAGCTCCTACAATGAGCAGTTCTTC
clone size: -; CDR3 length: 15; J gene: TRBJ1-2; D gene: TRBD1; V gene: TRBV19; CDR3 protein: CASSPGTGSGYGYTF; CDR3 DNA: TGTGCCAGTAGTCCCGGGACAGGGAGTGGCTATGGCTACACCTTC
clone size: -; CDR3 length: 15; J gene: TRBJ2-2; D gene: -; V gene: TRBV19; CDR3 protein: CASNSGGPHTGELFF; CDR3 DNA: TGTGCCAGTAACTCCGGGGGGCCCCACACCGGGGAGCTGTTTTTT
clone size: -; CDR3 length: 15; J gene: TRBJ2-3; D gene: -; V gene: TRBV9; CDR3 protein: CASSFRGGVGDTQYF; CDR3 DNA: TGTGCCAGCAGCTTTCGTGGGGGCGTGGGTGATACGCAGTATTTT
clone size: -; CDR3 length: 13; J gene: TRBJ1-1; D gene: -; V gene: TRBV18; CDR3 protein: CATAGGVNTEAFF; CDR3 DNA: TGTGCCACAGCGGGGGGAGTGAACACTGAAGCTTTCTTT
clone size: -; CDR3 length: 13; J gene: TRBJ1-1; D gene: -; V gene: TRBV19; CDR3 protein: CASARGRGGEAFF; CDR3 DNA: TGTGCCAGCGCACGGGGCCGCGGCGGTGAAGCTTTCTTT
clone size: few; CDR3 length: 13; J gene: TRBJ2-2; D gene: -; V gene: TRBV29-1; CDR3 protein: CSGGGWDTGELFF; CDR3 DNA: TGCAGCGGCGGGGGCTGGGACACCGGGGAGCTGTTTTTT
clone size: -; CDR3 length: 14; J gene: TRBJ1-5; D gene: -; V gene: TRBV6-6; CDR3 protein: CASRGPESGQPQHF; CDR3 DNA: TGTGCCAGCAGGGGACCAGAGAGTGGACAGCCCCAGCATTTT
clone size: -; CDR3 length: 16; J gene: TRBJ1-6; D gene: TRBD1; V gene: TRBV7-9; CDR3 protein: CASSPLSPGQNSPLHF; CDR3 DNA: TGTGCCAGCAGCCCATTATCCCCGGGACAGAATTCACCCCTCCACTTT
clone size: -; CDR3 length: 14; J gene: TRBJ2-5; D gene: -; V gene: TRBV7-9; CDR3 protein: CASSRLSNQETQYF; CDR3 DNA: TGTGCCAGCAGCCGACTAAGTAACCAAGAGACCCAGTACTTC
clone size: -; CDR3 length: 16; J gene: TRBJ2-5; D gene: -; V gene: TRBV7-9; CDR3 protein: CASSPSGVTVQETQYF; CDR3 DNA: TGTGCCAGCAGCCCCTCAGGGGTGACGGTTCAAGAGACCCAGTACTTC
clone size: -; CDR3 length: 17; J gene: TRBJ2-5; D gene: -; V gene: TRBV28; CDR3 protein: CASSSPGRGLTRETQYF; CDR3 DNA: TGTGCCAGCAGTTCACCGGGCCGGGGTTTAACGAGAGAGACCCAGTACTTC
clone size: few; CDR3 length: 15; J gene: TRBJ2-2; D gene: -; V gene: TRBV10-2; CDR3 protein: CASSEPSVGTGELFF; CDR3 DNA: TGCGCCAGCAGTGAACCCAGTGTTGGGACCGGGGAGCTGTTTTTT
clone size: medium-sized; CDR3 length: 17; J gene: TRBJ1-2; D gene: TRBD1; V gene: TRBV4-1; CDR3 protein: CASSQDLGTGGAGGYTF; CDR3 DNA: TGCGCCAGCAGCCAAGATTTGGGGACAGGGGGCGCGGGTGGCTACACCTTC
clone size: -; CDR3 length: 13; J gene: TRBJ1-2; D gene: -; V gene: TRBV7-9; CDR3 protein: CASSLDDSYGYTF; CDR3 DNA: TGTGCCAGCAGCTTAGACGACAGCTATGGCTACACCTTC
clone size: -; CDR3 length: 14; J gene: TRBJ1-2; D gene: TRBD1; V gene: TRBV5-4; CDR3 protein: CASSSGTGIYGYTF; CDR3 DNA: TGTGCCAGCAGCTCCGGGACAGGGATCTATGGCTACACCTTC
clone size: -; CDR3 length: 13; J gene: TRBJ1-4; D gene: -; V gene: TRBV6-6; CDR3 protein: CASSGVFNEKLFF; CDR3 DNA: TGTGCCAGCAGTGGGGTCTTTAATGAAAAACTGTTTTTT
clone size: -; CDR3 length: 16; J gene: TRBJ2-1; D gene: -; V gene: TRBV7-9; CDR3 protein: CASSPPGDSSYNEQFF; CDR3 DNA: TGTGCCAGCAGCCCCCCAGGAGACAGCTCCTACAATGAGCAGTTCTTC
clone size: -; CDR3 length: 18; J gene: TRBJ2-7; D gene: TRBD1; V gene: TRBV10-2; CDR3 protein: CASSESTPGTAYSYEQYF; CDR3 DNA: TGCGCCAGCAGTGAGTCGACCCCGGGGACAGCCTACTCCTACGAGCAGTACTTC
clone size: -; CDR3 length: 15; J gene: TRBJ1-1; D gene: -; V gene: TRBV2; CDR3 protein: CASTKTGILNTEAFF; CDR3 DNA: TGTGCCAGCACTAAAACGGGGATTTTGAACACTGAAGCTTTCTTT
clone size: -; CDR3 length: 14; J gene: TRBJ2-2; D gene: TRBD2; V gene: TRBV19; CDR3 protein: CASSMGLATGELFF; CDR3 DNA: TGTGCCAGTAGTATGGGACTAGCGACCGGGGAGCTGTTTTTT
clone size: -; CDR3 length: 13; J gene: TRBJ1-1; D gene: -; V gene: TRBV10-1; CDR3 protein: CASSDGGETEAFF; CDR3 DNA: TGCGCCAGCAGTGACGGGGGGGAGACTGAAGCTTTCTTT
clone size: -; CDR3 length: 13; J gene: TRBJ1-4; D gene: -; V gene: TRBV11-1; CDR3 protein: CASSRTVNEKLFF; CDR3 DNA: TGTGCCAGCAGTCGGACAGTTAATGAAAAACTGTTTTTT
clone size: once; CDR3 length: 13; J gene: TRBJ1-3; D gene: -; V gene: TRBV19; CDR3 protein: CASSMDGGNTIYF; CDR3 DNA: TGTGCCAGTAGTATGGACGGAGGAAACACCATATATTTT
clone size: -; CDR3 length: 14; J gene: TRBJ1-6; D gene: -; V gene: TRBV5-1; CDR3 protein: CASSLGSAGSPLHF; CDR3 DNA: TGCGCCAGCAGCTTGGGTTCCGCGGGTTCACCCCTCCACTTT
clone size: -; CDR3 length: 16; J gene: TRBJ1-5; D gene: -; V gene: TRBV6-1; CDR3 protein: CASSEGLDGARQPQHF; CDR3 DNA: TGTGCCAGCAGTGAAGGGTTAGACGGGGCCAGGCAGCCCCAGCATTTT
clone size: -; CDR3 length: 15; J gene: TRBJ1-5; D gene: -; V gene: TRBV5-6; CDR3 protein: CASSLRGLDDQPQHF; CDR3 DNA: TGTGCCAGCAGCTTGCGTGGGCTAGACGATCAGCCCCAGCATTTT
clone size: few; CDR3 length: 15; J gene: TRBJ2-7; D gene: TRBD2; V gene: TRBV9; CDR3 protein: CASSGGTSGAYEQYF; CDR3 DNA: TGTGCCAGCAGCGGAGGGACTAGCGGGGCATACGAGCAGTACTTC
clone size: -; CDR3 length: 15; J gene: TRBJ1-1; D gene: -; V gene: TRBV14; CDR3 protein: CASSQDHSHATEAFF; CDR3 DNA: TGTGCCAGCAGCCAAGATCACAGTCATGCGACTGAAGCTTTCTTT
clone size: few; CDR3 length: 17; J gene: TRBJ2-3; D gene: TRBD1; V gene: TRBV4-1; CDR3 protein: CASSQGMTGVSADTQYF; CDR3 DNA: TGCGCCAGCAGCCAAGGCATGACAGGGGTTAGTGCAGATACGCAGTATTTT
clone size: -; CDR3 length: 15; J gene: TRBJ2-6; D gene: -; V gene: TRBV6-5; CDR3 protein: CASSYGAAGANVLTF; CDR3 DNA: TGTGCCAGCAGTTACGGCGCGGCTGGGGCCAACGTCCTGACTTTC
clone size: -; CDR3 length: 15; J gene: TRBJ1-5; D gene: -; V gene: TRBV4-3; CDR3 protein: CASSQDPGGDQPQHF; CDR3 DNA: TGCGCCAGCAGCCAAGATCCCGGGGGGGATCAGCCCCAGCATTTT
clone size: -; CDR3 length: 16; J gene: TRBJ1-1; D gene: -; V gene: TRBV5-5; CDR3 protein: CASSFGSRAMNTEAFF; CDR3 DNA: TGTGCCAGCAGCTTCGGTTCACGGGCCATGAACACTGAAGCTTTCTTT
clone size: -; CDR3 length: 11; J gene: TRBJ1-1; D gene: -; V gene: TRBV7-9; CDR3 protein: CASVMGTEAFF; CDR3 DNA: TGTGCCAGTGTGATGGGCACTGAAGCTTTCTTT
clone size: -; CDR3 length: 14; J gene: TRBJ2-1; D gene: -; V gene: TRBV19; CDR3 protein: CASSIFPEPHEQFF; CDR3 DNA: TGTGCCAGTAGTATATTCCCCGAACCCCATGAGCAGTTCTTC